These 10 T cell receptor beta chains were all obtained from the same sample, sequenced in a study of regulatory T cells in long-lasting Graves disease. The time point was: persistent/refractory GD, antithyroid drugs over 5 years with positive TRAb. Isolated PBMC RNA provided the starting material for the TCR library. Researchers made TCR beta libraries by using iRepertoire HTBI primers and running Arm-PCR on CDR3 regions. TCRdb called the multiplex PCR reads again in MiXCR, with one record for every CDR3 protein. The sample records some 420,000 distinct CDR3 sequences, about 20% being singletons. The material was peripheral blood mononuclear cells (PBMCs), obtained when the disease was refractory, from a patient treated with antithyroid drugs. The receptors here all came from a female donor with Graves disease.

This clonotype occurred many times. For the CDR3, the DNA is TGTGCCAGCAGTTCCGCGGGACAGAGATACGAGCAGTACTTC. Encoded protein: CASSSAGQRYEQYF. The chain couples TRBV28 to TRBJ2-7; D is perhaps TRBD1 (7 bases). The germline gives CDR1 MDHEN, CDR2 SYDVKM. The length of the CDR3 is 14 residues. V was trimmed by 4 bases and J by 4 bases, leaving 14 bases between them.

This clonotype has just a few counts. The rearrangement joins TRBV7-2 to TRBJ2-2; D might be TRBD2 (6 bases). This CDR3 comprises 14 residues. Germline V gene lookup returns CDR1 SGHTA and CDR2 FQGNSA. The V gene lost 6 bases and the J gene lost 6 bases, with 14 bases spanning the gap. CDR3 in DNA: TGTGCCAGCAGACCCTCGGGGGTATCCGGGGAGCTGTTTTTT. Residues: CASRPSGVSGELFF.

V is TRBV4-1 and J is TRBJ1-1; D gene unclear. V gave up 4 bases and J gave up 0 bases, with 18 bases separating them. The CDR3 is 17 amino acids. The germline gives CDR1 MGHRA, CDR2 YSYEKL. The CDR3 DNA reads TGCGCCAGCAGCCCTACGGTCCGGTCGGCCATGAACACTGAAGCTTTCTTT. Protein product: CASSPTVRSAMNTEAFF.

The chain employs TRBV19 and TRBJ1-6, with 7 bases lining up with TRBD1. Germline CDR1 is LNHDA and CDR2 is SQIVND (reference sequence). Losses at the gene ends were 6 bases for V and 5 bases for J; bases not matched to a gene: 10. The CDR3 totals 16 residues. CDR3 DNA sequence: TGTGCCAGTAGCCTCCAGGGGGGACAGAATAATTCACCCCTCCACTTT. Residues: CASSLQGGQNNSPLHF. The full variable domain, its missing parts supplied by reference TRBV19 and TRBJ1-6, is DGGITQSPKYLFRKEGQNVTLSCEQNLNHDAMYWYRQDPGQGLRLIYYSQIVNDFQKGDIAEGYSVSREKKESFPLTVTSAQKNPTAFYLCASSLQGGQNNSPLHFGNGTRLTVT.

There are many counts of this clonotype. The gene calls are TRBV6-5 and TRBJ1-1; no clear D gene. V was clipped by 0 bases and J by 0 bases, with 5 bases between them. Germline V CDR1 and CDR2: MNHEY, SVGAGI. The CDR3 loop spans 14 amino acids. CDR3 in DNA: TGTGCCAGCAGTTACTCGGCGTTGAACACTGAAGCTTTCTTT. It codes for CASSYSALNTEAFF.

The V call is TRBV13, the J call TRBJ1-1; D is ambiguous. Per the germline V gene, CDR1 is PRHDT and CDR2 is FYEKMQ (reference sequence). The CDR3 length is 13 residues. Trimming removed 3 bases at V and 6 bases at J, with 11 bases between. In DNA, the CDR3 is TGTGCCAGCAGCTTCGGTTTGGGCCCTGAAGCTTTCTTT. Its translation is CASSFGLGPEAFF. Together with reference TRBV13 and TRBJ1-1, the CDR3 gives the full variable domain: AAGVIQSPRHLIKEKRETATLKCYPIPRHDTVYWYQQGPGQDPQFLISFYEKMQSDKGSIPDRFSAQQFSDYHSELNMSSLELGDSALYFCASSFGLGPEAFFGQGTRLTVV.

J is TRBJ2-7 and V is TRBV20-1; 9 positions match TRBD2. The CDR3 runs to 12 residues. CDR1 is DFQATT and CDR2 is SNEGSKA in the germline V gene (reference sequence). CDR3 bases: TGCAGCTTAGCGGGGGCCTCGAGAGAGCAGTACTTC. It encodes CSLAGASREQYF.

This clonotype was observed at least ten times. The chain has TRBV5-1 and TRBJ2-7; TRBD2 aligns across 13 bases. V trimming: 4 bases; J trimming: 4 bases; junction bases outside the gene matches: 5. Germline V lookup: CDR1 SGHRS, CDR2 YFSETQ. CDR3 length equals 15 residues. The CDR3 sequence: CASSETSGGNYEQYF. CDR3 bases: TGCGCCAGCAGCGAGACTAGCGGGGGGAATTACGAGCAGTACTTC. Full variable domain (missing parts from reference TRBV5-1 and TRBJ2-7): KAGVTQTPRYLIKTRGQQVTLSCSPISGHRSVSWYQQTPGQGLQFLFEYFSETQRNKGNFPGRFSGRQFSNSRSEMNVSTLELGDSALYLCASSETSGGNYEQYFGPGTRLTVT.

This clonotype was seen repeatedly, ten times or more. The V and J genes are TRBV12-3 or TRBV12-4 and TRBJ2-5; D might be TRBD1 (5 bases). Deletions cut 6 bases from V and 5 bases from J, with 19 bases between. The CDR3 consists of 15 residues. In DNA, the CDR3 is TGTGCCAGCAGCGATAGTCCTCAGGGATCCGAGACCCAGTACTTC. It is translated as CASSDSPQGSETQYF.

The chain joins TRBV11-2 to TRBJ2-7; TRBD2 is a possible D gene (6 bases). The CDR3 extends over 14 amino acids. Germline CDR1 reads SGHAT; CDR2 reads FQNNGV. Trimming stripped 1 base from V and 3 bases from J, with 10 bases between. The DNA for the CDR3 is TGTGCCAGCAGCTTAGCCCCGACTAGCTACGAGCAGTACTTC. Protein product: CASSLAPTSYEQYF.